This T cell receptor (beta chain) comes out of a study of somatic mutations in cytotoxic T cells in rheumatoid arthritis. After CD4+ and CD8+ cells were isolated by positive magnetic bead selection, their purity was checked by flow cytometry. This clone occurred once. Here immunoSEQ multiplex PCR was the method, and the copy in TCRdb shows in-frame clones only, minus some. The top ten hold roughly 10% of the sample, which has some 14,000 clones, approximately 72% seen once. The sequenced sample consisted of CD8+ T cells sorted from blood. The origin of this receptor is an adult with rheumatoid arthritis.

This CDR3 reads CASSIDAGLGTQYF. For the CDR3, the DNA is TGTGCCAGTAGTATAGATGCAGGGCTCGGGACCCAGTACTTC. The chain links TRBV19 to TRBJ2-5; D is possibly TRBD1 (5 bases). This CDR3 region has 14 residues. Germline CDR1 and CDR2: LNHDA and SQIVND (reference sequence). V was clipped by 0 bases and J by 7 bases, with 12 bases between them.